This T cell receptor beta chain was recorded in a study of post-analysis software for immune sequencing data. Study-level background: Included courses were relapsing-remitting and secondary progressive multiple sclerosis; progressive-relapsing multiple sclerosis was also included. Study findings and constraints: Controls had lower frequencies than patients of five or six TRBV segments, which included TRBV5-6, TRBV5-1 and TRBV20-1. Normalized Chao1 diversity in multiple sclerosis patients fell significantly below that of controls.

The CDR3 spans 13 residues. The V gene's germline CDR1 is MNHNY and CDR2 SVGAGI (reference sequence). V lost 6 bases, J lost 5 bases, and 14 bases lay in between. Unique molecular identifiers featured in each of the TCR beta cDNA libraries. A population of roughly 0.95 to 10 million T cells gave rise to roughly 0.5 million cDNA molecules. TCRdb passed the PCR reads through MiXCR, listing each CDR3 protein once. The table lists 350,000 to 450,000 distinct CDR3 sequences, 30% to 45% of them singletons. Note on this clonotype: Its antigen is currently unknown.

This receptor was identified in a girl aged 5 to 17 with multiple sclerosis. Sequencing input: blood. The chain recombines TRBV6-6 with TRBJ2-7; D may be TRBD1 or TRBD2 (5 bases each). The CDR3 bases are TGTGCCAGCAGCCACTTGAGGGGTGACGAGCAGTACTTC. It specifies CASSHLRGDEQYF.